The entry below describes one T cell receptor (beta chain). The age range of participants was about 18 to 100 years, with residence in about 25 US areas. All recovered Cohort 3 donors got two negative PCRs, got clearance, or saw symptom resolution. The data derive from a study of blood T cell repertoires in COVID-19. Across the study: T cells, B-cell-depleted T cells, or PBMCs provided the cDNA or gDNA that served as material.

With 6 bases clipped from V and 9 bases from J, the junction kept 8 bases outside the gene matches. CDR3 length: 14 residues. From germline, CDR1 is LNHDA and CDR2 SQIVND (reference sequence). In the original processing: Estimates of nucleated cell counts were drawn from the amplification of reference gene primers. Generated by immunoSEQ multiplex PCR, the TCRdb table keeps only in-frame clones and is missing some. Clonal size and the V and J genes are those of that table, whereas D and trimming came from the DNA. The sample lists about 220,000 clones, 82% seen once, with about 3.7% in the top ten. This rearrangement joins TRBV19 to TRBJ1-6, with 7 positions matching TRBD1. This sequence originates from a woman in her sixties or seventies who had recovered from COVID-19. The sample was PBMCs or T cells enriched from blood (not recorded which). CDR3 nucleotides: TGTGCCAGTAGGCGGGACAGCCTGCCTTCACCCCTCCACTTT. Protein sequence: CASRRDSLPSPLHF.